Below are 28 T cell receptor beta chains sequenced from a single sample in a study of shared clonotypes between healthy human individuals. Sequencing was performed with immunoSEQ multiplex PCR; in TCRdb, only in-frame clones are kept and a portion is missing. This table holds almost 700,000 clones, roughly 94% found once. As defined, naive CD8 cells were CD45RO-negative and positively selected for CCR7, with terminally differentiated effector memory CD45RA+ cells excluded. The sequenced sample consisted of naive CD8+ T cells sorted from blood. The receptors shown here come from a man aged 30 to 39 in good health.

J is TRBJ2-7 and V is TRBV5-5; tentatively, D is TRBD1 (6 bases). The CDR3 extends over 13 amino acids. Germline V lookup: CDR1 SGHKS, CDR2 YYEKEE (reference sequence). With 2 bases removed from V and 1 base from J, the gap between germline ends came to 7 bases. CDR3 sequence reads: CASSFGTSYEQYF. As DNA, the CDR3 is TGTGCCAGCAGCTTCGGGACATCCTACGAGCAGTACTTC.

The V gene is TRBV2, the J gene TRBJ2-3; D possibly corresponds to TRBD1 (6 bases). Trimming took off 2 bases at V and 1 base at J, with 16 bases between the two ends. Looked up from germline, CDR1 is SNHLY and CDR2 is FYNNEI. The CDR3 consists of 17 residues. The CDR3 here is CASSENRAAGGTDTQYF. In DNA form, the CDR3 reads TGTGCCAGCAGTGAAAACAGGGCGGCAGGGGGCACAGATACGCAGTATTTT.

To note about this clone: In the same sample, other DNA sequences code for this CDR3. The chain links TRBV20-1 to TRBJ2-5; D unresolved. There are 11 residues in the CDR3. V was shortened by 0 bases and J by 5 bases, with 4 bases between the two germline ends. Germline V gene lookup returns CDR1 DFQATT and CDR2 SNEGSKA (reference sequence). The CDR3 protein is CSAREVETQYF. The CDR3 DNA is TGCAGTGCTAGAGAGGTGGAGACCCAGTACTTC.

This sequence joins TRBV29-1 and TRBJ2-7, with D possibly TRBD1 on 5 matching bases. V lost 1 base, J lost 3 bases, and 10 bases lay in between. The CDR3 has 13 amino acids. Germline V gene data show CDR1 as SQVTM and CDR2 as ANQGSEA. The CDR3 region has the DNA TGCAGCGTTGAAGGGGTGACAGACTACGAGCAGTACTTC. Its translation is CSVEGVTDYEQYF.

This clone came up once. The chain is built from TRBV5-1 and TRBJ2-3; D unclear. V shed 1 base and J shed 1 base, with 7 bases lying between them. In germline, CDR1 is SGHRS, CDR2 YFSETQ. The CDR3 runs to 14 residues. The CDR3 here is CASSLSVGTDTQYF. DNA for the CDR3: TGCGCCAGCAGCTTGTCTGTCGGCACAGATACGCAGTATTTT. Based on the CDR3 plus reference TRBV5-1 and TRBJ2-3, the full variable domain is KAGVTQTPRYLIKTRGQQVTLSCSPISGHRSVSWYQQTPGQGLQFLFEYFSETQRNKGNFPGRFSGRQFSNSRSEMNVSTLELGDSALYLCASSLSVGTDTQYFGPGTRLTVL.

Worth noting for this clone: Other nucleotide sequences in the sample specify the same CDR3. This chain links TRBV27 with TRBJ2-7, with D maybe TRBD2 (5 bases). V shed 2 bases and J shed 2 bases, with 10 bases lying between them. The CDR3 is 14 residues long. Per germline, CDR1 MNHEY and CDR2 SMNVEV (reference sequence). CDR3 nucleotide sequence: TGTGCCAGCAGTTTAACCAGGCGGGCCTACGAGCAGTACTTC. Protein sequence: CASSLTRRAYEQYF.

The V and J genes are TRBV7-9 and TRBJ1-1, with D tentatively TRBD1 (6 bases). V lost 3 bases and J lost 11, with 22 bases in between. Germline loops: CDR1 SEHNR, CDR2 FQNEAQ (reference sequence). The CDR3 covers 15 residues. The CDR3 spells CASSLNLGGAIYAFF. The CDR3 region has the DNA TGTGCCAGCAGCTTGAACCTAGGGGGAGCGATTTATGCTTTCTTT.

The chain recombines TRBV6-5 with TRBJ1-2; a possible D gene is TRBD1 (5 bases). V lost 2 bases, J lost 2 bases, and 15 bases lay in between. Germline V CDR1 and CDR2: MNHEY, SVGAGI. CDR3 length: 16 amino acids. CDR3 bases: TGTGCCAGCAGTTACGGGGTCCCAGGGAAGAACTATGGCTACACCTTC. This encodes CASSYGVPGKNYGYTF.

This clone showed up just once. The CDR3 coding sequence is TGTGCCAGCAGCTTAGCTCTCGGGGAGGAAAACATTCAGTACTTC. It translates to CASSLALGEENIQYF. The chain combines TRBV7-9 with TRBJ2-4; possibly TRBD2 for D (6 bases). V was shortened by 0 bases and J by 5 bases, with 11 bases between the two germline ends. CDR1 SEHNR and CDR2 FQNEAQ come from the germline V gene (reference sequence). The CDR3 sequence is 15 residues long.

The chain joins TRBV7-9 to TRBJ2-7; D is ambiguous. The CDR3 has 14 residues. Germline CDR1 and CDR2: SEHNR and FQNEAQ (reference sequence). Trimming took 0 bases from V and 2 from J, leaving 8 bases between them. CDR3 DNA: TGTGCCAGCAGCTTAGCCCCCCTAACCTACGAGCAGTACTTC. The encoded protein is CASSLAPLTYEQYF.

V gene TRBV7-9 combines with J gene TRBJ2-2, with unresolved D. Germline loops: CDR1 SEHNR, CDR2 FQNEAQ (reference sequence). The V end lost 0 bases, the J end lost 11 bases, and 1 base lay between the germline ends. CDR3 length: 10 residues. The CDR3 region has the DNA TGTGCCAGCAGCTTAGCCGAGCTGTTTTTT. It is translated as CASSLAELFF.

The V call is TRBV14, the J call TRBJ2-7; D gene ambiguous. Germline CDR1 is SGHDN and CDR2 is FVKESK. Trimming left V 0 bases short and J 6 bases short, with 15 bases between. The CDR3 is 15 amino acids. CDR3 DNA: TGTGCCAGCAGCCAAGATCCCCGACCATACGGCGAGCAGTACTTC. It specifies CASSQDPRPYGEQYF.

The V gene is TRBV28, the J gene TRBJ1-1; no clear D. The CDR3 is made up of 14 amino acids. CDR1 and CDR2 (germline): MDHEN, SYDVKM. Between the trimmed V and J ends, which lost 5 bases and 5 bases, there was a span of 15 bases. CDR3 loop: CASSPLRVLTEAFF. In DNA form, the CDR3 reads TGTGCCAGCAGTCCACTCCGGGTCCTGACTGAAGCTTTCTTT.

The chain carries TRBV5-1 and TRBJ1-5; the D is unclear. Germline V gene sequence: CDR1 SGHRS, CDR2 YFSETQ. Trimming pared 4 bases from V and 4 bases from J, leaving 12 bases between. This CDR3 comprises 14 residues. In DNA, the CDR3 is TGCGCCAGCAGCCCCGACACACGGAATCAGCCCCAGCATTTT. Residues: CASSPDTRNQPQHF.

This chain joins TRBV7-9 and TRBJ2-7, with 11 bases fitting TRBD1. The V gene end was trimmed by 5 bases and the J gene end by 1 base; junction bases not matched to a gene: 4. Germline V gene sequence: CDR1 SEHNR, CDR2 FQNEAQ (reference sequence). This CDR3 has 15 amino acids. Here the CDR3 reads CASSQGQGASYEQYF. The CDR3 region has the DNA TGTGCCAGCAGCCAAGGACAGGGGGCGTCCTACGAGCAGTACTTC. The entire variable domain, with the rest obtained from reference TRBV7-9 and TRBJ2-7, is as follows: DTGVSQNPRHKITKRGQNVTFRCDPISEHNRLYWYRQTLGQGPEFLTYFQNEAQLEKSRLLSDRFSAERPKGSFSTLEIQRTEQGDSAMYLCASSQGQGASYEQYFGPGTRLTVT.

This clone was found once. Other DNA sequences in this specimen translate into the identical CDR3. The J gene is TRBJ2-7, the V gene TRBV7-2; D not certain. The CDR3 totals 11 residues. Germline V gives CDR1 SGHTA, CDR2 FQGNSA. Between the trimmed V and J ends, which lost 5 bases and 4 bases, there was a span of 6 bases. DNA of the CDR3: TGTGCCAGCAGCCTGGATTACGAGCAGTACTTC. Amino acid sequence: CASSLDYEQYF. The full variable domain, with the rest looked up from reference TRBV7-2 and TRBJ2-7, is GAGVSQSPSNKVTEKGKDVELRCDPISGHTALYWYRQSLGQGLEFLIYFQGNSAPDKSGLPSDRFSAERTGGSVSTLTIQRTQQEDSAVYLCASSLDYEQYFGPGTRLTVT.

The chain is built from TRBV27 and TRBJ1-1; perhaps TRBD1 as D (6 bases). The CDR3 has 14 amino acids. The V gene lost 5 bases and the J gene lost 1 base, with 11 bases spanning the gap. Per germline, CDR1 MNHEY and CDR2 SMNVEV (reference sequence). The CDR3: CASSPPGENTEAFF. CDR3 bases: TGTGCCAGCAGTCCACCAGGGGAGAACACTGAAGCTTTCTTT.

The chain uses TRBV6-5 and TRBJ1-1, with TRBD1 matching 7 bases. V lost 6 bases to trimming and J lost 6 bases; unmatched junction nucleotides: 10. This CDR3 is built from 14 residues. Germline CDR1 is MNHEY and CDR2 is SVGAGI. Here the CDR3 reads CASRVFTRGAEAFF. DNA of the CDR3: TGTGCCAGCAGGGTTTTCACCAGGGGGGCTGAAGCTTTCTTT.

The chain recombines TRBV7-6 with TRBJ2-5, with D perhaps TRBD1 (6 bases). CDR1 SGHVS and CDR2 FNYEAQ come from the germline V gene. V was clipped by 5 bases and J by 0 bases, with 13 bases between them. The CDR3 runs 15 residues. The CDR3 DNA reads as TGTGCCAGCAGCCGTAACACAGGGAACCAAGAGACCCAGTACTTC. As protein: CASSRNTGNQETQYF.

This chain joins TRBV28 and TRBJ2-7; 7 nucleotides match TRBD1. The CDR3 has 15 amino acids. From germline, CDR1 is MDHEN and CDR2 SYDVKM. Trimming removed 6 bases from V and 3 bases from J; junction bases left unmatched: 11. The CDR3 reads CASRGNRGEGYEQYF. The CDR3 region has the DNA TGTGCCAGCAGGGGGAACAGGGGAGAGGGCTACGAGCAGTACTTC.

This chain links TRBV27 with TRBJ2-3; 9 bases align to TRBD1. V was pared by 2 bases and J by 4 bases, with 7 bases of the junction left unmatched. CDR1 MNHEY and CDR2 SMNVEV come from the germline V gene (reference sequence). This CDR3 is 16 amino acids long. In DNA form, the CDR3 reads TGTGCCAGCAGTTTAAAGGGACAGGGTTTTGCAGATACGCAGTATTTT. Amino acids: CASSLKGQGFADTQYF.

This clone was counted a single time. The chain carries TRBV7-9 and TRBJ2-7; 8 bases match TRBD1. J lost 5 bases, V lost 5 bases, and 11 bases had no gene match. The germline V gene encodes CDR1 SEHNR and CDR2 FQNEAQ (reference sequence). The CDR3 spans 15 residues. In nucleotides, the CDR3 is TGTGCCAGCAGCCCGTCCGACAGGGGTAACCACGAGCAGTACTTC. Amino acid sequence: CASSPSDRGNHEQYF.

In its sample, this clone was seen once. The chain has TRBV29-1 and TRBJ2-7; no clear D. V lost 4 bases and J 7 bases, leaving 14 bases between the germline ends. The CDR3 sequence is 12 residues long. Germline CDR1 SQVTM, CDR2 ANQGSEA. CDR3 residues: CSVVAMGGEQYF. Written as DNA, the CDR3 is TGCAGCGTTGTTGCTATGGGTGGAGAGCAGTACTTC.

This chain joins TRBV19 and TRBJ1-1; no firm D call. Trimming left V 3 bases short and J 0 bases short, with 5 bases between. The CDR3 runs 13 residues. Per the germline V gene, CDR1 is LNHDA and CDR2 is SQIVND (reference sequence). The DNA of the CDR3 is TGTGCCAGTAGTATTTCCATGAACACTGAAGCTTTCTTT. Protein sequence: CASSISMNTEAFF.

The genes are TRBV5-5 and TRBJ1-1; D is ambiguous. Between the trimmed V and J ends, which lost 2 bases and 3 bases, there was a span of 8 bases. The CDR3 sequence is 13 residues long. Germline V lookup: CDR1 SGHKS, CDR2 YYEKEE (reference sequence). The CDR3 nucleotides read TGTGCCAGCAGCTTTAGGGAGTACACTGAAGCTTTCTTT. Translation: CASSFREYTEAFF.

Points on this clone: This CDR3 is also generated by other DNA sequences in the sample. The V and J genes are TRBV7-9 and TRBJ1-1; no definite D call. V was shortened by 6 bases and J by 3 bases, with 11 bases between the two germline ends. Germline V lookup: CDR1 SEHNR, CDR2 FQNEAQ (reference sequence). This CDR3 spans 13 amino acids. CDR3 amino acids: CASSSRGYTEAFF. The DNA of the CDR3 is TGTGCCAGCAGTTCCCGGGGATACACTGAAGCTTTCTTT. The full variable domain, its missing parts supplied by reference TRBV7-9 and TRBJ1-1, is DTGVSQNPRHKITKRGQNVTFRCDPISEHNRLYWYRQTLGQGPEFLTYFQNEAQLEKSRLLSDRFSAERPKGSFSTLEIQRTEQGDSAMYLCASSSRGYTEAFFGQGTRLTVV.

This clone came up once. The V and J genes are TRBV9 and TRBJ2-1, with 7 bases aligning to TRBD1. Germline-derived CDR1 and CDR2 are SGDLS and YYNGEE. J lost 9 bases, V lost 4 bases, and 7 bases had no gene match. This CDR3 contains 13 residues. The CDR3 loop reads CASSPTGLGEQFF. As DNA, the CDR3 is TGTGCCAGCAGCCCGACAGGGTTGGGTGAGCAGTTCTTC.

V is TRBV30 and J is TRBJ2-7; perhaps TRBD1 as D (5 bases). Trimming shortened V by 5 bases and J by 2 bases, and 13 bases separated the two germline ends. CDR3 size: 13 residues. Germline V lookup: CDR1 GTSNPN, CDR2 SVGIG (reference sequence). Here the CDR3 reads CAWEKGSPYEQYF. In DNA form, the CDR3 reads TGTGCCTGGGAGAAGGGGTCCCCCTACGAGCAGTACTTC. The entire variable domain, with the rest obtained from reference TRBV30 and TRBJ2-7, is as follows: SQTIHQWPATLVQPVGSPLSLECTVEGTSNPNLYWYRQAAGRGLQLLFYSVGIGQISSEVPQNLSASRPQDRQFILSSKKLLLSDSGFYLCAWEKGSPYEQYFGPGTRLTVT.